Given below is one T cell receptor beta chain in context. Its matching antigen is unknown. The data were taken from a study of T cell repertoires in cytomegalovirus infection. Each CDR3 protein is one row after TCRdb ran MiXCR on the reads. The sample lists some 940,000 distinct CDR3 sequences; 31% were seen once. The CDR3 extends over 12 amino acids. Trimming removed 5 bases from V and 7 bases from J, with 11 bases in between. Germline CDR1 reads SEHNR; CDR2 reads FQNEAQ (reference sequence). Sequenced here: cultured CD8+ T cells from PBMCs, sampled from culture after CMV antigen stimulation. The chain carries TRBV7-9 and TRBJ1-1; D gene ambiguous. The TCR was taken from a human donor in good health (CMV status not recorded). Some clones in this sample may be carry-over from other donors' samples. CDR3 nucleotide sequence: TGTGCCAGCAGCGTCGGGAATGTTGAAGCTTTCTTT. This encodes CASSVGNVEAFF.